The clone carrying this TCR beta chain appeared many times. These data come from a study of T cell repertoires in cytomegalovirus infection. Germline lookup yields CDR1 MNHEY and CDR2 SVGEGT. The J segment lost 7 bases and the V segment lost 6 bases, leaving 5 bases of the junction unmatched. This CDR3 is built from 13 residues. TCRdb re-called the reads through MiXCR, storing one row per CDR3 protein. The sample shows under 800,000 distinct CDR3 sequences, 20% to 30% of them seen only once. The source of this sequence is a human donor in good health (CMV status not recorded). Some clones in this sample may be carry-over from other donors' samples. The rearrangement uses TRBV6-2 or TRBV6-3 and TRBJ2-1; TRBD2 aligns across 8 bases. Sequenced sample: CD8+ T cells from PBMCs. The chain's CDR3 is CASSYRLANEQFF. CDR3 bases: TGTGCCAGCAGCTACCGACTAGCGAATGAGCAGTTCTTC.